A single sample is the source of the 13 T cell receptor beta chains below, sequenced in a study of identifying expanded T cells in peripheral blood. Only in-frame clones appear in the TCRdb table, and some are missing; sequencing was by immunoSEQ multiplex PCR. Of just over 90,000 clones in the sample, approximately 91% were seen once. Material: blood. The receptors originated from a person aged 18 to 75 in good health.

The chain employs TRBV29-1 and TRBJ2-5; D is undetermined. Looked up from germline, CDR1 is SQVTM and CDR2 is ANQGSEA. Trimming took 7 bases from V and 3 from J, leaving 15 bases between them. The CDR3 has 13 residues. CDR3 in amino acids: CSDRTENEETQYF. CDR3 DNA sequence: TGCAGCGACCGGACGGAGAATGAAGAGACCCAGTACTTC.

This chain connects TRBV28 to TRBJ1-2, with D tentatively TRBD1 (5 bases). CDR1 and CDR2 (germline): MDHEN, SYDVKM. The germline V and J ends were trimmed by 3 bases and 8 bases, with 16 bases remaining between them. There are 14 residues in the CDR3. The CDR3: CASSFGMGWDGYTF. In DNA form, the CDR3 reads TGTGCCAGCAGTTTTGGGATGGGGTGGGACGGCTACACCTTC.

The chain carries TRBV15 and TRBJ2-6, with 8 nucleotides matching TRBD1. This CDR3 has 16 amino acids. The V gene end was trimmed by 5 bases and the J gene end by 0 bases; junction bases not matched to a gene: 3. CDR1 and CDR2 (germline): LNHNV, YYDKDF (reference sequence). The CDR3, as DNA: TGTGCCACCAGCGAAGACAGGGGCTCTGGGGCCAACGTCCTGACTTTC. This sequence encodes CATSEDRGSGANVLTF.

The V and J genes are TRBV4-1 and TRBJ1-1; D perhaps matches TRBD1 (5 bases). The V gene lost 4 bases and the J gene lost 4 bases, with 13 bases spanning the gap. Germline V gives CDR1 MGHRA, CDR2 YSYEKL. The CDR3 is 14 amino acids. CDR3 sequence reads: CASSLEHGGTEAFF. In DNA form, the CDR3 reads TGCGCCAGCAGCCTGGAACACGGGGGCACTGAAGCTTTCTTT.

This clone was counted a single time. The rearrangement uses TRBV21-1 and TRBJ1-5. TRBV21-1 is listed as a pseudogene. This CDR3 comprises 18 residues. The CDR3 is CASSKEEGRGEWNQPQHF. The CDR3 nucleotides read TGTGCCAGCAGCAAAGAAGAGGGGCGCGGGGAGTGGAATCAGCCCCAGCATTTT.

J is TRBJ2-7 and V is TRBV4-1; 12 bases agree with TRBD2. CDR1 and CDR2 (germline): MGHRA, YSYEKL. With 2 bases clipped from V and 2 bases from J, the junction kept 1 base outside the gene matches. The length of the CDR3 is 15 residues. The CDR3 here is CASSQPSGGAYEQYF. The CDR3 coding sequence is TGCGCCAGCAGCCAACCTAGCGGGGGGGCCTACGAGCAGTACTTC.

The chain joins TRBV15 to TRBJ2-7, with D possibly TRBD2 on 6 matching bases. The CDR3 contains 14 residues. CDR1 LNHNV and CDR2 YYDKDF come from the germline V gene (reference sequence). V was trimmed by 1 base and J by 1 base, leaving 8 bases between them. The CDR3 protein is CATSRVGTSYEQYF. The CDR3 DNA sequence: TGTGCCACCAGCAGAGTGGGGACTTCCTACGAGCAGTACTTC.

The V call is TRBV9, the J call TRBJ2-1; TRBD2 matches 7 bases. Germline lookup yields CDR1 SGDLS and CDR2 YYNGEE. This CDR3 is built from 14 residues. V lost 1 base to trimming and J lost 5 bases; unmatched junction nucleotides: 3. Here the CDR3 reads CASSVSGTHNEQFF. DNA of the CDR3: TGTGCCAGCAGCGTAAGCGGGACCCACAATGAGCAGTTCTTC.

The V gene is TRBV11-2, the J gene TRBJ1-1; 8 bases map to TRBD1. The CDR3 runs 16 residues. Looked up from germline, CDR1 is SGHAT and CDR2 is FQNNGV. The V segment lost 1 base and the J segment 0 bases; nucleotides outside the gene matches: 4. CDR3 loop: CASSLGGQGLNTEAFF. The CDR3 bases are TGTGCCAGCAGCTTAGGTGGACAGGGTTTGAACACTGAAGCTTTCTTT. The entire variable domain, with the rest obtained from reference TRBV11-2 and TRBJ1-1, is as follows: EAGVAQSPRYKIIEKRQSVAFWCNPISGHATLYWYQQILGQGPKLLIQFQNNGVVDDSQLPKDRFSAERLKGVDSTLKIQPAKLEDSAVYLCASSLGGQGLNTEAFFGQGTRLTVV.

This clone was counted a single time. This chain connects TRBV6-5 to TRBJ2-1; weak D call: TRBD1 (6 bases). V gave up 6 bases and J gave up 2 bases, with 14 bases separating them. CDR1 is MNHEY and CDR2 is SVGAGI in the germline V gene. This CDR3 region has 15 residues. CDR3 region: CASRLDQGTYNEQFF. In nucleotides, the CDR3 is TGTGCCAGCAGGCTCGATCAGGGGACCTACAATGAGCAGTTCTTC.

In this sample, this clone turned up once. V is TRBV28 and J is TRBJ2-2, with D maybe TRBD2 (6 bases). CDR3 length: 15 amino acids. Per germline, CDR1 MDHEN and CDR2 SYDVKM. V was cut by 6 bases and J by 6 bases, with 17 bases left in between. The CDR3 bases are TGTGCCAGCAGCATTGAAGTGGAGGGTTCCGGGGAGCTGTTTTTT. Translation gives CASSIEVEGSGELFF.

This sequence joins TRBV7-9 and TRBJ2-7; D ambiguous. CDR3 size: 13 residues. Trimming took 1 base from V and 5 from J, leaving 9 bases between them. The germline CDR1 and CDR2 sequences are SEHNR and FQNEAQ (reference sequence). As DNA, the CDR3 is TGTGCCAGCAGCTTAGACGGCACTGACGAGCAGTACTTC. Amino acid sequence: CASSLDGTDEQYF.

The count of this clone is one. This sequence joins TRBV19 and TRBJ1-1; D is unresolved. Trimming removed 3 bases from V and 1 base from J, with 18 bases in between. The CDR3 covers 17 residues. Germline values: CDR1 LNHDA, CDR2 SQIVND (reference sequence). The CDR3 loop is CASSMPSSGIQNTEAFF. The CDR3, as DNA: TGTGCCAGTAGTATGCCTTCATCCGGGATCCAGAACACTGAAGCTTTCTTT.